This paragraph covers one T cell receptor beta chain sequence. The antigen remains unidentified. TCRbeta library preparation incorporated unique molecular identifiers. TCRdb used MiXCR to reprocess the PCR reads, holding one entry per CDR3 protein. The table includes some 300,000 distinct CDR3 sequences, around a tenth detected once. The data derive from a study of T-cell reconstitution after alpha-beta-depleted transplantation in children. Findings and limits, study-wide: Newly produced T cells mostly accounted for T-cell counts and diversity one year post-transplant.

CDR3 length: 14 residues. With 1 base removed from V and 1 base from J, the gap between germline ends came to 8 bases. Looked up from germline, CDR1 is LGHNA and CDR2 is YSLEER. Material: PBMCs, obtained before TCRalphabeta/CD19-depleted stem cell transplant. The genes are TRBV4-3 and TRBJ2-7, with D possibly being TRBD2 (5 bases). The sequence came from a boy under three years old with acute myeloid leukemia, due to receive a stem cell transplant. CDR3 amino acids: CASSQGADSYEQYF. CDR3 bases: TGCGCCAGCAGCCAAGGAGCGGATTCCTACGAGCAGTACTTC.